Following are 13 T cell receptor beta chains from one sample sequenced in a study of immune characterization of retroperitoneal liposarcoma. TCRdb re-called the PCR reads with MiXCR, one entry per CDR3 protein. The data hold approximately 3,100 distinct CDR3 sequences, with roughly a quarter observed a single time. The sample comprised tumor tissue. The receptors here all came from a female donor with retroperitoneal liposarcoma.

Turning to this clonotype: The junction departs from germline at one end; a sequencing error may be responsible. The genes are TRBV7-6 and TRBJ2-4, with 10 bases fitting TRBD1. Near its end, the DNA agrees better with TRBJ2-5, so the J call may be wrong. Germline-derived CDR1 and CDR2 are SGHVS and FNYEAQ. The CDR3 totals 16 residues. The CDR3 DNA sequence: TGTGCTAGCAGCCAAAGATACATGGGACAGGGGGAGACCCAGTACTTC. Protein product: CASSQRYMGQGETQYF.

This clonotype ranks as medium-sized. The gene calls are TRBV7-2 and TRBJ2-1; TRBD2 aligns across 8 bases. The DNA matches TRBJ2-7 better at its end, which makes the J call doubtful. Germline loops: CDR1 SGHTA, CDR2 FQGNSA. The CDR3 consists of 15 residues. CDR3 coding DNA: TGTGCCAGCAGCCCTTGGCCTCGGGGGGGGCTCGAGCAGTACTTC. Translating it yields CASSPWPRGGLEQYF.

The CDR3 sequence is CASRGATDTQYF. CDR3 in DNA: TGTGCCAGCAGGGGGGCCACAGATACGCAGTATTTT. This chain connects TRBV5-4 to TRBJ2-3, with D tentatively TRBD1 (6 bases). The V gene lost 5 bases and the J gene lost 2 bases, with 6 bases spanning the gap. This CDR3 comprises 12 residues. Germline V gives CDR1 SGHNT, CDR2 YYREEE (reference sequence).

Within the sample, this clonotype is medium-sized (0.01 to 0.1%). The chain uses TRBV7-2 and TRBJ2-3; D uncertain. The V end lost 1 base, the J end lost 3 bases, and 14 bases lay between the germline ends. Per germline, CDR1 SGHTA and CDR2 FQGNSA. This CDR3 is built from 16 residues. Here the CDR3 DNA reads TGTGCCAGCAGCTTAGGGATCCAGCTCGGGACAGATACGCAGTATTTT. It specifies CASSLGIQLGTDTQYF.

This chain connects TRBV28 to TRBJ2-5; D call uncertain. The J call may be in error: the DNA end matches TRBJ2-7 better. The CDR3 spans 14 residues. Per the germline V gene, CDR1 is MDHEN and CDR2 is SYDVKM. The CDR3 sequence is CASSFGGPQAEQYF. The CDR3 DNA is TGTGCCAGCAGTTTCGGCGGTCCTCAGGCCGAGCAGTACTTC.

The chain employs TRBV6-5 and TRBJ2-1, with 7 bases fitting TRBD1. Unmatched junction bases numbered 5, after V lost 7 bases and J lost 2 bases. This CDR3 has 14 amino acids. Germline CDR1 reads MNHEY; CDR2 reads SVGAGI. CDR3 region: CASTRQGPYNEQFF. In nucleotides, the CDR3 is TGTGCCAGCACCCGACAGGGACCCTACAATGAGCAGTTCTTC.

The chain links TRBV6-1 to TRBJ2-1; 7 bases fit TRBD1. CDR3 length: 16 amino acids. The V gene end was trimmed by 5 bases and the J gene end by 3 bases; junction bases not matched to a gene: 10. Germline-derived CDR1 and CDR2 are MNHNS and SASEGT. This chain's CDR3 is CASSKWGQPDYNEQFF. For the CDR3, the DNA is TGTGCCAGCAGTAAGTGGGGACAGCCCGACTACAATGAGCAGTTCTTC.

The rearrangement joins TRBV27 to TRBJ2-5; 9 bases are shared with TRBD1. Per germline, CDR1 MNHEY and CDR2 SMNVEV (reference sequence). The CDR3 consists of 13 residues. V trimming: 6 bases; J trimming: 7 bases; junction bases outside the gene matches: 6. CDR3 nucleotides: TGTGCCAGCAGAAGGACAGGGGAAGGGACCCAGTACTTC. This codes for CASRRTGEGTQYF.

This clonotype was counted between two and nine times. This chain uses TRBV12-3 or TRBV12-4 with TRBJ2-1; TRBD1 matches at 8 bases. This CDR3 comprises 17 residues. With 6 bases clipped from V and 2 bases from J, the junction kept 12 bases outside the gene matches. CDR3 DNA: TGTGCCAGCAGACTGAGAAGGAGGACAGGGACCTACAATGAGCAGTTCTTC. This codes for CASRLRRRTGTYNEQFF.

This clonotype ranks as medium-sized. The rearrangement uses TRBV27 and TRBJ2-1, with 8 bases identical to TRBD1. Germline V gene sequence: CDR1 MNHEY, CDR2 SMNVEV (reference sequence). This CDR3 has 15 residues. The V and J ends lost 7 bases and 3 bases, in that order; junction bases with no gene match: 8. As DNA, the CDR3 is TGTGCCAGCAAACCCGGGACAGGAAACTACAATGAGCAGTTCTTC. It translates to CASKPGTGNYNEQFF.

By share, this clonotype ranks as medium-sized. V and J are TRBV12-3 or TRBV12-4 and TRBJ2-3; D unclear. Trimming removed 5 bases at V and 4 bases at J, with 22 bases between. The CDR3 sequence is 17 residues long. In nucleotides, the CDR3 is TGTGCCAGCAGTGGGTGGACCTCCGACTTGAGGCCAGATACGCAGTATTTT. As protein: CASSGWTSDLRPDTQYF.

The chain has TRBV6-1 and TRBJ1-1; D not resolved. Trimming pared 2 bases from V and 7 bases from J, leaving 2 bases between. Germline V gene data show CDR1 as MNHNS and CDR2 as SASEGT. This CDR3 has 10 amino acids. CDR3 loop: CASSENEAFF. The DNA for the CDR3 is TGTGCCAGCAGTGAAAATGAAGCTTTCTTT.

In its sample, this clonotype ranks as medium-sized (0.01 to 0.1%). The CDR3 coding sequence is TGTGCCAGCAGTTCCGCAACCGCAGGGGCGTCTACTGGCTACACCTTC. It codes for CASSSATAGASTGYTF. This chain joins TRBV6-1 and TRBJ1-2; the D gene is possibly TRBD1 (6 bases). Germline CDR1 reads MNHNS; CDR2 reads SASEGT. This CDR3 is 16 amino acids long. Trimming removed 5 bases from V and 7 bases from J, with 23 bases in between.